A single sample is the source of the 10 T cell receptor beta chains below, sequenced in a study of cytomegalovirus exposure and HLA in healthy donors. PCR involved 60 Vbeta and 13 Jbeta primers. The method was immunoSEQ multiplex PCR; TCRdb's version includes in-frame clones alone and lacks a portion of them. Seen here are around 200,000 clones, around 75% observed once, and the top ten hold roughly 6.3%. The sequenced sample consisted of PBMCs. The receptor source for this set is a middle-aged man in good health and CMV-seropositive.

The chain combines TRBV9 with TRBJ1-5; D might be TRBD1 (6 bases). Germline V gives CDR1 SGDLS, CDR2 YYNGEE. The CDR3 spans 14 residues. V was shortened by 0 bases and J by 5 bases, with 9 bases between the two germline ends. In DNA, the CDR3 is TGTGCCAGCAGCGTAGGAGCAGGGGATCAGCCCCAGCATTTT. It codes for CASSVGAGDQPQHF.

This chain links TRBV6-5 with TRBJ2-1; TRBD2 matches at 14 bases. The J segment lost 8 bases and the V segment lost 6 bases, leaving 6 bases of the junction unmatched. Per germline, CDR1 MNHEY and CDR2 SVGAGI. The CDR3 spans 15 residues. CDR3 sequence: CASRLGTSGGDEQFF. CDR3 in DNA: TGTGCCAGCAGATTAGGGACTAGCGGGGGTGATGAGCAGTTCTTC.

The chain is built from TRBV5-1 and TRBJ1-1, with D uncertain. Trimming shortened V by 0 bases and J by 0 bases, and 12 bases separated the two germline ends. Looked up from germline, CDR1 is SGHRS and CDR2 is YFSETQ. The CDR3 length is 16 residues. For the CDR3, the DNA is TGCGCCAGCAGCTTGGGAGATAGAGTCCTGAACACTGAAGCTTTCTTT. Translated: CASSLGDRVLNTEAFF. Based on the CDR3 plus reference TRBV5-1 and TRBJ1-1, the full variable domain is KAGVTQTPRYLIKTRGQQVTLSCSPISGHRSVSWYQQTPGQGLQFLFEYFSETQRNKGNFPGRFSGRQFSNSRSEMNVSTLELGDSALYLCASSLGDRVLNTEAFFGQGTRLTVV.

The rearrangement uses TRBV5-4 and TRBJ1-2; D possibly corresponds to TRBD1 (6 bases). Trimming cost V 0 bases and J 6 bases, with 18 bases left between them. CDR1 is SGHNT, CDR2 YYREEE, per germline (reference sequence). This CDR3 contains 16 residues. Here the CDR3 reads CASSLASSGALHGYTF. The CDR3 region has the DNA TGTGCCAGCAGCTTGGCTAGCTCAGGGGCCCTACATGGCTACACCTTC.

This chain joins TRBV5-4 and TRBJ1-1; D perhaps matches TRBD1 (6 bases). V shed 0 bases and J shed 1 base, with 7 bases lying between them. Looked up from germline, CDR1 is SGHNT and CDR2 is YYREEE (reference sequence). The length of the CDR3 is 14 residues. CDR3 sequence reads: CASSLGQANTEAFF. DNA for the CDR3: TGTGCCAGCAGCTTGGGACAGGCGAACACTGAAGCTTTCTTT. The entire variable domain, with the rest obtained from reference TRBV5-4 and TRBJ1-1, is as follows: ETGVTQSPTHLIKTRGQQVTLRCSSQSGHNTVSWYQQALGQGPQFIFQYYREEENGRGNFPPRFSGLQFPNYSSELNVNALELDDSALYLCASSLGQANTEAFFGQGTRLTVV.

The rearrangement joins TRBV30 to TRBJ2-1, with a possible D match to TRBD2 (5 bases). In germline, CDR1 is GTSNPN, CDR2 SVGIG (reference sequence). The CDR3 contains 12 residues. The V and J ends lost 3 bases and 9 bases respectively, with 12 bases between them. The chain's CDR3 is CAWRALGPEQFF. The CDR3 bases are TGTGCCTGGAGAGCACTAGGCCCTGAGCAGTTCTTC.

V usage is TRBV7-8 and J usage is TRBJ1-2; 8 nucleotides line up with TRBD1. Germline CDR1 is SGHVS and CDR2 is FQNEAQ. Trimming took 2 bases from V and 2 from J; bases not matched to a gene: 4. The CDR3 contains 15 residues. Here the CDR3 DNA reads TGTGCCAGCAGCTTACACAGGGGGGTCAACTATGGCTACACCTTC. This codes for CASSLHRGVNYGYTF.

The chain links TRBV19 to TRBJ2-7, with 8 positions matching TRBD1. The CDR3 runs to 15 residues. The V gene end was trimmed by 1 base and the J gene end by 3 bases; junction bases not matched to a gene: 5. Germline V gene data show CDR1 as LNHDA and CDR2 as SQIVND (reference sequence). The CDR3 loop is CASSIGAGQVYEQYF. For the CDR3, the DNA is TGTGCCAGTAGTATAGGGGCGGGACAGGTCTACGAGCAGTACTTC. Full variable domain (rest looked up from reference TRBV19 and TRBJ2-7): DGGITQSPKYLFRKEGQNVTLSCEQNLNHDAMYWYRQDPGQGLRLIYYSQIVNDFQKGDIAEGYSVSREKKESFPLTVTSAQKNPTAFYLCASSIGAGQVYEQYFGPGTRLTVT.

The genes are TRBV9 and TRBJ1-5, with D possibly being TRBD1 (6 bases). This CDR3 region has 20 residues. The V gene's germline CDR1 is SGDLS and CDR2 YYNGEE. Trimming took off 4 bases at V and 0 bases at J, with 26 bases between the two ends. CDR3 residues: CASSPRGNIYYSYSNQPQHF. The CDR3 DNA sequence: TGTGCCAGCAGCCCGAGGGGGAATATTTACTACTCTTATAGCAATCAGCCCCAGCATTTT. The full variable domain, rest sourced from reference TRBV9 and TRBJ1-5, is DSGVTQTPKHLITATGQRVTLRCSPRSGDLSVYWYQQSLDQGLQFLIQYYNGEERAKGNILERFSAQQFPDLHSELNLSSLELGDSALYFCASSPRGNIYYSYSNQPQHFGDGTRLSIL.

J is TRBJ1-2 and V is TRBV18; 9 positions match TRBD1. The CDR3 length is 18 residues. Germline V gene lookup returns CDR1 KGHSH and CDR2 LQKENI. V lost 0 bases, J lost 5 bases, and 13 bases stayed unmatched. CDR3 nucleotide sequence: TGTGCCAGCTCACCACCGCTACAGGGGGCGCAGGCTACATATGGCTACACCTTC. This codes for CASSPPLQGAQATYGYTF. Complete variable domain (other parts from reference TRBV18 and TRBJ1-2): NAGVMQNPRHLVRRRGQEARLRCSPMKGHSHVYWYRQLPEEGLKFMVYLQKENIIDESGMPKERFSAEFPKEGPSILRIQQVVRGDSAAYFCASSPPLQGAQATYGYTFGSGTRLTVV.